This record looks at one TCR beta chain sequence and its context. Trimming took off 6 bases at V and 7 bases at J, with 19 bases between the two ends. The CDR3 consists of 14 residues. Germline V CDR1 and CDR2: SGHVS, FNYEAQ. The donors comprised healthy bone marrow donors. In the PCR, 60 Vbeta and 13 Jbeta primers were used. Generated by immunoSEQ multiplex PCR, the TCRdb table keeps only in-frame clones and is missing some. The table includes about 200,000 clones, approximately 78% detected once. The sample originates from a study of cytomegalovirus exposure and HLA in healthy donors. This clonotype originated in a man in his thirties or forties in good health and CMV-seronegative. The chain joins TRBV7-6 to TRBJ2-7; tentative D call: TRBD1 (6 bases). The sample was PBMCs. CDR3 DNA sequence: TGTGCCAGCAGGCCCGCGACAGGTATAGAGGAGCAGTACTTC. Translation: CASRPATGIEEQYF.